A selection of T cell receptor beta chains follows, all from one sample in a study of T cell responses to AZD1222 COVID-19 vaccine. TCRdb keeps only in-frame clones here, not all; method: immunoSEQ multiplex PCR. The sample yields 100,000 or so clones, 85% to 90% seen once. Sequenced here: peripheral blood, sampled 28 days after the second AZD1222 dose. The source of these receptors is an adult who received the AZD1222 COVID-19 vaccine. CDR3s include the opening cysteine and the closing phenylalanine or tryptophan. D genes are given only for firm matches. Clone size is not always given. Where it is, it says once, few, many or a class for expanded clones.

>TRBD1|TRBV5-1|.|TRBJ1-6
CASSLVGTGVNSPLHF
TGCGCCAGCAGCTTGGTAGGGACAGGGGTTAATTCACCCCTCCACTTT
>.|TRBV7-2|.|TRBJ1-1
CASSLWVASRTEAFF
TGTGCCAGCAGCTTATGGGTGGCGTCGAGAACTGAAGCTTTCTTT
>.|TRBV27|.|TRBJ1-2
CASNPRGQGIGRYGYTF
TGTGCCAGCAACCCGCGAGGTCAGGGAATCGGGAGGTATGGCTACACCTTC
>TRBD1|TRBV27|.|TRBJ2-5
CASTLTGFRETQYF
TGTGCCAGCACCCTGACAGGGTTCCGGGAGACCCAGTACTTC
>TRBD2|TRBV6-4|.|TRBJ2-1
CASSVAGVGSYNEQFF
TGTGCCAGCAGCGTCGCGGGGGTAGGCTCCTACAATGAGCAGTTCTTC
>TRBD2|TRBV28|.|TRBJ2-7
CASSSWGLAGGPGEQYF
TGTGCCAGCAGTTCTTGGGGACTAGCGGGAGGGCCTGGGGAGCAGTACTTC
>.|TRBV19|.|TRBJ2-1
CASSSGTYNEQFF
TGTGCCAGTAGTAGCGGGACCTACAATGAGCAGTTCTTC
>TRBD2|TRBV18|.|TRBJ2-7
CASSSAGGPVDEQYF
TGTGCCAGCTCATCAGCGGGAGGGCCTGTCGACGAGCAGTACTTC
>TRBD2|TRBV27|.|TRBJ2-1
CASSLTSGGRTYNEQFF
TGTGCCAGCAGTCTCACTAGCGGGGGGCGGACTTACAATGAGCAGTTCTTC
>.|TRBV30|.|TRBJ1-2
CAWILFEHRAPNYGYTF
TGTGCCTGGATCCTGTTCGAGCACAGAGCGCCTAACTATGGCTACACCTTC
>.|TRBV5-1|.|TRBJ2-6
CASSFLGAGANVLTF
TGCGCCAGCAGCTTCCTGGGTGCTGGGGCCAACGTCCTGACTTTC
>.|TRBV19|.|TRBJ1-1
CASSIGADRWNTEAFF
TGTGCCAGTAGTATAGGTGCGGATCGGTGGAACACTGAAGCTTTCTTT
>.|TRBV30|.|TRBJ1-1
CAWSGKVNTEAFF
TGTGCCTGGAGTGGGAAAGTGAACACTGAAGCTTTCTTT
>.|TRBV6-5|.|TRBJ1-4
CASSYLGLSSNEKLFF
TGTGCCAGCAGTTACCTCGGACTCTCCTCTAATGAAAAACTGTTTTTT
>.|TRBV19|.|TRBJ2-2
CASSIALGELFF
TGTGCCAGTAGTATAGCCCTCGGGGAGCTGTTTTTT
>TRBD2|TRBV7-3|.|TRBJ2-1
CASSPRTSDYNEQFF
TGTGCCAGCAGCCCTAGGACTAGCGACTACAATGAGCAGTTCTTC
>.|TRBV5-1|.|TRBJ2-2
CASTPAGNTGELFF
TGCGCCAGCACCCCCGCAGGGAACACCGGGGAGCTGTTTTTT
>.|TRBV4-3|.|TRBJ2-7
CASSQEDSSYEQYF
TGCGCCAGCAGCCAAGAAGACAGTTCCTACGAGCAGTACTTC
>.|TRBV2|.|TRBJ1-2
CASSEANPLYGYTF
TGTGCCAGCAGTGAAGCTAACCCCCTCTATGGCTACACCTTC
>.|TRBV28|few|TRBJ1-2
CASSLREYGYTF
TGTGCCAGCAGCCTTAGGGAGTATGGCTACACCTTC
>.|TRBV5-1|.|TRBJ1-3
CASSLNPSGNTIYF
TGCGCCAGCAGCTTGAATCCCTCTGGAAACACCATATATTTT
>TRBD2|TRBV27|.|TRBJ2-2
CATRREAYPTGELFF
TGTGCCACTCGACGGGAGGCTTACCCCACCGGGGAGCTGTTTTTT
>.|TRBV6-5|few|TRBJ1-3
CASRSQGSGNTIYF
TGTGCCAGCAGATCCCAGGGCTCTGGAAACACCATATATTTT
>TRBD1|TRBV5-1|.|TRBJ2-6
CASSRRDRETGANVLTF
TGCGCCAGCAGCCGCCGGGACAGGGAAACTGGGGCCAACGTCCTGACTTTC
>.|TRBV28|.|TRBJ2-3
CASTLTSWDWDTQYF
TGTGCCAGCACCCTGACAAGTTGGGATTGGGATACGCAGTATTTT
>TRBD1|TRBV7-9|.|TRBJ2-7
CASSPQGALTYEQYF
TGTGCCAGCAGCCCGCAGGGGGCTTTAACCTACGAGCAGTACTTC
>TRBD2|TRBV19|once|TRBJ2-7
CASSIGLAGATYEQYF
TGTGCCAGTAGTATAGGGCTAGCGGGGGCTACCTACGAGCAGTACTTC